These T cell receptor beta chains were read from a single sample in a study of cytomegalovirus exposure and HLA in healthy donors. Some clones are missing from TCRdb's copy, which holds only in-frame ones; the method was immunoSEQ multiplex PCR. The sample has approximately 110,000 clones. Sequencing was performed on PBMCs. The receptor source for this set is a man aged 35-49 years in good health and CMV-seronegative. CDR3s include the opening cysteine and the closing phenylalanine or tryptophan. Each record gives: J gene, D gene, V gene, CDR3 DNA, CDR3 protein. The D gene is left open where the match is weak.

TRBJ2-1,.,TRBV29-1,TGCAGCGTTGAGGGCCGGAATGAGCAGTTCTTC,CSVEGRNEQFF
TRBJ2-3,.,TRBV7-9,TGTGCCAGCAGCTTAACGGGAGATGGCACAGATACGCAGTATTTT,CASSLTGDGTDTQYF
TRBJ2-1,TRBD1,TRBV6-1,TGTGCCAGCAGAGGACAGGCTAACAATGAGCAGTTCTTC,CASRGQANNEQFF
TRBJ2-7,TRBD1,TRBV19,TGTGCCAGCGGGACAGGGAATGAGCAGTACTTC,CASGTGNEQYF
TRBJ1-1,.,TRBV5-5,TGTGCCAGCAGCCCGCAGGGATGGGCTGAAGCTTTCTTT,CASSPQGWAEAFF
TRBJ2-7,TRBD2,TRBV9,TGTGCCAGCAGCGTAGGGGGTAGCGGGAGTCACGAGCAGTACTTC,CASSVGGSGSHEQYF
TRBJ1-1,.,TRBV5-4,TGTGCCAGCAGCTTGGATCAGGAGCGGGGTGCTCGAATATTT,CASSLDQERGARIF
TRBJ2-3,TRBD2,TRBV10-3,TGTGCCATCAGTGCTAGCGGGAGAGATACGCAGTATTTT,CAISASGRDTQYF
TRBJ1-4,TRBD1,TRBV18,TGTGCCAGCTCATATACACAGACAGGGCTGGATGAAAAACTGTTTTTT,CASSYTQTGLDEKLFF
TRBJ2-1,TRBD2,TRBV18,TGTGCCAGCTCACCAACGGGACTAACGAGCTCCTACAATGAGCAGTTCTTC,CASSPTGLTSSYNEQFF
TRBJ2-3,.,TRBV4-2,TGTGCCAGCACCCTAGGGGGGGTTCGCACAGATACGCAGTATTTT,CASTLGGVRTDTQYF